This T cell receptor beta chain was captured in a study of blood T cell repertoires in COVID-19. Across the whole study: PBMCs, B-cell-depleted T cells, or T cells provided the cDNA or gDNA that made up the material.

In the original processing: It was from reference gene primer amplification that nucleated cell counts were estimated. Sequenced by immunoSEQ multiplex PCR; TCRdb stores in-frame clones only, minus some. V, J and clone size are those of that table, while D and trimming were read from the DNA. The profile shows about 110,000 clones, more than 75% of them singletons. After removal of 5 bases from V and 0 bases from J, the junction contained 9 bases not matched to a gene. Germline CDR1 reads SNHLY; CDR2 reads FYNNEI. The CDR3 runs 17 residues. Sequencing was carried out using peripheral blood. This clonotype was sampled from a man aged 35-49 years with acute or convalescent COVID-19. The genes are TRBV2 and TRBJ2-3; TRBD1 matches at 9 bases. As DNA, the CDR3 is TGTGCCAGCAGTACCAGGACAGGGGCCTCCAGCACAGATACGCAGTATTTT. Translation: CASSTRTGASSTDTQYF.